This T cell receptor beta chain was recovered during a study of T cells in Graves' hyperthyroidism and ophthalmopathy. Points from the study as a whole: Blood also contained most expanded thyroid clonotypes above 0.001.

Germline assignment: CDR1 SQVTM and CDR2 ANQGSEA. This CDR3 contains 12 residues. A note on this clonotype: Its antigen remains unknown. A clone one base away is much larger, so this may be a read error.

Every diagnosis used clinical symptoms, serum thyroxine and TRAb, thyroid ultrasound and orbital computed tomography. What was amplified from RNA transcripts were TCR beta CDR3 regions. Initially, a first-round RT-PCR of the TCR CDR3 employed the HTBI primer set. TCRdb fed the multiplex PCR reads into MiXCR, producing one record per CDR3 protein. The profile shows around 210,000 distinct CDR3 sequences, about 17% of them singletons. Sequencing was carried out using blood. The TCR originated in a woman in her 50s with Graves' hyperthyroidism. The chain links TRBV29-1 to TRBJ2-1; D might be TRBD1 (5 bases). The tail of the sequence fits TRBJ2-7 better, so the J call may be wrong. For the CDR3, the DNA is TGCAGCGTTGAGGCAGGGTGGAATGAGCAGTACTTC. Translating it yields CSVEAGWNEQYF.